The clone carrying this T cell receptor beta chain was observed a handful of times. Its antigen is not known. This entry comes from a study of response to subunit inactivated influenza vaccine. General study points: It was the authors' suggestion that each seasonal influenza vaccination recruits few new T cells.

The V gene end was trimmed by 6 bases and the J gene end by 6 bases; junction bases not matched to a gene: 6. Looked up from germline, CDR1 is DFQATT and CDR2 is SNEGSKA (reference sequence). The CDR3 spans 13 residues. TCRdb processed the RT-PCR reads anew with MiXCR; each CDR3 protein has one entry. Of 500,000 to 600,000 distinct CDR3 sequences listed, 10% to 15% were seen once; the top ten hold around 9.6%. The clonotype originates from a man between 50 and 59 years old who received an inactivated influenza vaccine. This chain connects TRBV20-1 to TRBJ2-5; 11 nucleotides align to TRBD2. The sample here was PBMCs from blood, taken on the day of vaccination. CDR3 sequence (DNA): TGCAGTGCGTCTAGCGGGGGGCTGAAGACCCAGTACTTC. Protein sequence: CSASSGGLKTQYF.